This TCR beta chain was found in a study of T cells in Graves' hyperthyroidism and ophthalmopathy. TCR beta CDR3 sequences were amplified from RNA transcripts. When the TCR CDR3 underwent first-round RT-PCR, the HTBI primer set was used. TCRdb redid the calling of the multiplex PCR reads with MiXCR, one entry per CDR3 protein. The repertoire holds 490,000 or so distinct CDR3 sequences, with 46% as singletons. Exclusions: uncontrolled infection, other autoimmune disease, pregnancy, lactation. This clonotype was found once. The CDR3 contains 13 residues. The germline V gene has CDR1 SNHLY and CDR2 FYNNEI.

The chain employs TRBV2 and TRBJ2-7; the D is unclear. This TCR derives from an adult woman with Graves' disease, either hyperthyroidism or ophthalmopathy (not recorded which). Input material: peripheral blood or thyroid tissue (not recorded which). CDR3 loop: CACYPTVSYEQYF. The CDR3 DNA reads TGTGCATGTTACCCCACAGTCTCCTACGAGCAGTACTTC.